This is a list of T cell receptor beta chains from one sample in a study of long-term antiretroviral therapy in people with HIV. Some clones are missing from TCRdb's copy, which holds only in-frame ones; the method was immunoSEQ multiplex PCR. The data show about 31,000 clones, 80% to 95% seen once. The sample was unsorted PBMCs, taken about 5.3 years after starting antiretroviral therapy. Every receptor here comes from a woman between 40 and 55 years old with HIV. Each CDR3 is given with its conserved first and last residue. A D gene is named only where the DNA matches it firmly. Part of the rows lack a size; the others show once, few, many or a class for expanded clones.

v_call: TRBV6-5; clone_size: NA; d_call: NA; j_call: TRBJ1-2; cdr3_nt: TGTGCCAGCAGTTATGCGGCCTTTCGGTATGGCTACACCTTC; cdr3_aa: CASSYAAFRYGYTF
v_call: TRBV9; clone_size: NA; d_call: NA; j_call: TRBJ1-5; cdr3_nt: TGTGCCAGCAGCGTAAGTGGGGAACAGCCCCAGCATTTT; cdr3_aa: CASSVSGEQPQHF
v_call: TRBV7-6; clone_size: NA; d_call: TRBD1; j_call: TRBJ2-5; cdr3_nt: TGTGCCAGCAGCTTCAGTCCCGGGACAGGGAAGGGTGAGACCCAGTACTTC; cdr3_aa: CASSFSPGTGKGETQYF
v_call: TRBV27; clone_size: NA; d_call: NA; j_call: TRBJ2-7; cdr3_nt: TGTGCCAGCAGTTTAAGGCCCGGCTACGAGCAGTACTTC; cdr3_aa: CASSLRPGYEQYF
v_call: TRBV5-1; clone_size: NA; d_call: NA; j_call: TRBJ2-2; cdr3_nt: TGCGCCAGTTATTTGGGCGGGGAGCTGTTTTTT; cdr3_aa: CASYLGGELFF
v_call: TRBV7-7; clone_size: NA; d_call: NA; j_call: TRBJ1-2; cdr3_nt: TGTGCTAGCAGCCCCCAACCCGGACCGATAATAGCGCATTATGGCTACACCTTC; cdr3_aa: CASSPQPGPIIAHYGYTF
v_call: TRBV4-1; clone_size: NA; d_call: NA; j_call: TRBJ1-2; cdr3_nt: TGCGCCAGCAGCCAAGTGGGAGAGGGGAACTATGGCTACACCTTC; cdr3_aa: CASSQVGEGNYGYTF
v_call: TRBV7-6; clone_size: NA; d_call: TRBD2; j_call: TRBJ2-1; cdr3_nt: TGTGCCAGCAGCTCTAGCGGGACCGATGAGCAGTTCTTC; cdr3_aa: CASSSSGTDEQFF
v_call: TRBV7-6; clone_size: NA; d_call: TRBD2; j_call: TRBJ2-2; cdr3_nt: TGTGCCAGCAGCCGGCTAGCGGGAGGCATCACCGGGGAGCTGTTTTTT; cdr3_aa: CASSRLAGGITGELFF
v_call: TRBV5-1; clone_size: NA; d_call: NA; j_call: TRBJ2-3; cdr3_nt: TGCGCCAGCAGCCGTGGGGGGCTAAGCACAGATACGCAGTATTTT; cdr3_aa: CASSRGGLSTDTQYF
v_call: TRBV6-5; clone_size: once; d_call: TRBD1; j_call: TRBJ1-6; cdr3_nt: TGTGCCAGCAGCCAGGGACAGGGGCTTCGTTCACCCCTCCACTTT; cdr3_aa: CASSQGQGLRSPLHF
v_call: TRBV30; clone_size: NA; d_call: NA; j_call: TRBJ2-3; cdr3_nt: TGTGCCGGGGGACTCCTAAAGGGAACAGATACGCAGTATTTT; cdr3_aa: CAGGLLKGTDTQYF
v_call: TRBV7-9; clone_size: NA; d_call: NA; j_call: TRBJ2-1; cdr3_nt: TGTGCCAGCAGCTATGATGAGTACAATGAGCAGTTCTTC; cdr3_aa: CASSYDEYNEQFF
v_call: TRBV5-4; clone_size: NA; d_call: NA; j_call: TRBJ2-5; cdr3_nt: TGTGCCAGCAGCCCGGGACCGGGGGCGACCCAGTACTTC; cdr3_aa: CASSPGPGATQYF
v_call: TRBV6-5; clone_size: NA; d_call: TRBD1; j_call: TRBJ2-2; cdr3_nt: TGTGCCAGCAGTTGGGGGACAGCTTGGGAGCTGTTTTTT; cdr3_aa: CASSWGTAWELFF
v_call: TRBV5-8; clone_size: NA; d_call: NA; j_call: TRBJ2-7; cdr3_nt: TGTGCCAGCAGGCGACTGGGGGACTACGAGCAGTACTTC; cdr3_aa: CASRRLGDYEQYF
v_call: TRBV19; clone_size: NA; d_call: TRBD1; j_call: TRBJ1-5; cdr3_nt: TGTGCCAGTAGTATCACGGCAGGGGGCATTGAAGTCCCCCAGCATTTT; cdr3_aa: CASSITAGGIEVPQHF
v_call: TRBV4-1; clone_size: NA; d_call: NA; j_call: TRBJ1-1; cdr3_nt: TGCGCCAGCAGCCAATTCGGCCGGAACACTGAAGCTTTCTTT; cdr3_aa: CASSQFGRNTEAFF
v_call: TRBV11-2; clone_size: NA; d_call: NA; j_call: TRBJ2-7; cdr3_nt: TGTGCCAGCAGCTTCAGGACAGTCGGGACCTACGAGCAGTACTTC; cdr3_aa: CASSFRTVGTYEQYF
v_call: TRBV6-5; clone_size: NA; d_call: NA; j_call: TRBJ1-1; cdr3_nt: TGTGCCAGCAGTCAGCGCGGGATGAACACTGAAGCTTTCTTT; cdr3_aa: CASSQRGMNTEAFF
v_call: TRBV11-2; clone_size: NA; d_call: TRBD2; j_call: TRBJ2-7; cdr3_nt: TGTGCCAGCAGCTTCGGGATGGGCGGGAGGGCCAGATACGAGCAGTACTTC; cdr3_aa: CASSFGMGGRARYEQYF
v_call: TRBV4-3; clone_size: NA; d_call: NA; j_call: TRBJ2-1; cdr3_nt: TGCGCCAGCAGCCAAGATGGCGGGGGCAGGGACTACAATGAGCAGTTCTTC; cdr3_aa: CASSQDGGGRDYNEQFF
v_call: TRBV5-4; clone_size: once; d_call: NA; j_call: TRBJ2-7; cdr3_nt: TGTGCCAGCAGCTTGGGCATAGATGTGGAGTACGAGCAGTACTTC; cdr3_aa: CASSLGIDVEYEQYF
v_call: TRBV4-3; clone_size: NA; d_call: NA; j_call: TRBJ2-1; cdr3_nt: TGCGCCAGCAGCCAAGGCTCGACTGAGCAGTTCTTC; cdr3_aa: CASSQGSTEQFF
v_call: TRBV7-9; clone_size: NA; d_call: NA; j_call: TRBJ1-1; cdr3_nt: TGTGCCAGCAGCTTAGAAAGAAACACTGAAGCTTTCTTT; cdr3_aa: CASSLERNTEAFF
v_call: TRBV5-4; clone_size: once; d_call: NA; j_call: TRBJ2-4; cdr3_nt: TGTGCCAGCAGCTTGGGGCCCAAAAACATTCAGTACTTC; cdr3_aa: CASSLGPKNIQYF
v_call: TRBV30; clone_size: NA; d_call: TRBD1; j_call: TRBJ2-5; cdr3_nt: TGTGCCTGGAGTGTAACAGGGGGCGAGACCCAGTACTTC; cdr3_aa: CAWSVTGGETQYF
v_call: TRBV7-2; clone_size: NA; d_call: NA; j_call: TRBJ2-3; cdr3_nt: TGTGCCAGCAGCTTAGGGACAGATACGCAGTATTTT; cdr3_aa: CASSLGTDTQYF
v_call: TRBV30; clone_size: NA; d_call: TRBD1; j_call: TRBJ2-7; cdr3_nt: TGTGCCTGGAGTCCAATCAGGGGGTTCGAGCAGTACTTC; cdr3_aa: CAWSPIRGFEQYF
v_call: TRBV10-3; clone_size: NA; d_call: NA; j_call: TRBJ2-3; cdr3_nt: TGTGCCATCAGTGAGTCGGGACCACGAACGGGAGATACGCAGTATTTT; cdr3_aa: CAISESGPRTGDTQYF
v_call: TRBV11-3; clone_size: once; d_call: NA; j_call: TRBJ2-1; cdr3_nt: TGTGCCAGCAGCGCGGGGATTGCTGGCTCCTACAATGAGCAGTTCTTC; cdr3_aa: CASSAGIAGSYNEQFF
v_call: TRBV10-2; clone_size: NA; d_call: TRBD1; j_call: TRBJ2-7; cdr3_nt: TGCGCCAGCACCGGACGCAGGGGGTTCTACGAGCAGTACTTC; cdr3_aa: CASTGRRGFYEQYF
v_call: TRBV6-1; clone_size: NA; d_call: NA; j_call: TRBJ1-2; cdr3_nt: TGTGCCAGCAGTGAAGGGCGGGCCTCGAGGATCACCTTC; cdr3_aa: CASSEGRASRITF
v_call: TRBV11-2; clone_size: NA; d_call: TRBD2; j_call: TRBJ2-2; cdr3_nt: TGTGCCAGCAGCGACACTGGACTAGCGGGGGGAACCGGGGAGCTGTTTTTT; cdr3_aa: CASSDTGLAGGTGELFF
v_call: TRBV7-9; clone_size: NA; d_call: NA; j_call: TRBJ2-5; cdr3_nt: TGTGCCAGCAGCTTATTGGAGACCCAGTACTTC; cdr3_aa: CASSLLETQYF
v_call: TRBV5-1; clone_size: NA; d_call: NA; j_call: TRBJ1-1; cdr3_nt: TGCGCCAGCAGCTCCTCAACAGGTCACACTGAAGCTTTCTTT; cdr3_aa: CASSSSTGHTEAFF
v_call: TRBV6-5; clone_size: NA; d_call: TRBD2; j_call: TRBJ2-1; cdr3_nt: TGTGCCAGCAGCCCTAGCGGGAGCTACAATGAGCAGTTCTTC; cdr3_aa: CASSPSGSYNEQFF
v_call: TRBV5-1; clone_size: NA; d_call: TRBD1; j_call: TRBJ2-3; cdr3_nt: TGCGCCAGCAGCTTGGTGGGGCAGGGGGCCGATACGCAGTATTTT; cdr3_aa: CASSLVGQGADTQYF
v_call: TRBV4-1; clone_size: NA; d_call: NA; j_call: TRBJ1-2; cdr3_nt: TGCGCCAGCAGCCAAGATCGGAGCCACTATGGCTACACCTTC; cdr3_aa: CASSQDRSHYGYTF
v_call: TRBV5-1; clone_size: NA; d_call: TRBD2; j_call: TRBJ2-1; cdr3_nt: TGCGCCAGCAGCTCGGCTCCGCTAGCGGGAGCCAATGAGCAGTTCTTC; cdr3_aa: CASSSAPLAGANEQFF
v_call: TRBV27; clone_size: NA; d_call: TRBD1; j_call: TRBJ1-2; cdr3_nt: TGTGCCAGCAGTTTAGTCCAGGGGGCTGGGGAAGGCTACACCTTC; cdr3_aa: CASSLVQGAGEGYTF
v_call: TRBV2; clone_size: NA; d_call: NA; j_call: TRBJ2-5; cdr3_nt: TGTGCCAGCTACGCCACAGCACAAGAGACCCAGTACTTC; cdr3_aa: CASYATAQETQYF
v_call: TRBV7-2; clone_size: once; d_call: TRBD1; j_call: TRBJ1-6; cdr3_nt: TGTGCCAGCAGCGGGGACAGGGGCCTATCCGGAGCCCTCCACTTT; cdr3_aa: CASSGDRGLSGALHF